This TCR beta chain derives from a study of CD4 and CD8 cells across lung adenocarcinoma regions (dated by TCRdb to the late 2010s). Some background on the complete study: Intratumor heterogeneity of the T cell receptor repertoire was examined by comparing tumor centers with tumor margins.

With regard to this clonotype: The clone's antigen remains unknown. An end of the junction does not agree with germline; a read error may underlie this.

The CDR3 goes from the cysteine to the phenylalanine over 15 residues. The read is trimmed to its CDR3 DNA, 45 bases read in frame from base 1. Looking up the germline V gene yields CDR1 MNHNS and CDR2 SASEGT. Patients with localized lung adenocarcinoma, a subtype of non-small cell lung cancer, were used as donors. These samples came from the margins of localized lung adenocarcinomas. For TCR repertoire analysis, CD8+ T cells taken from tumor tissue were profiled apart from CD4+ T cells. Libraries were constructed by PCR. This sample was sequenced with a HiSeq X Ten. The public reads were reprocessed in TCRdb via fastp at Q25 and MiXCR, keeping in-frame beta chains. Identical CDR3 proteins give one entry, which carries the most common genes and DNA. Here the sample has more than 7,500 distinct CDR3 sequences; 45% to 55% occur a single time. The top ten clonotypes cover about 45% of the sample.

The sample was CD8+ T cells from the margin of a lung tumor. Sample cell subset or site, as interpreted from the label and publication: tumor margin region. This receptor chain uses TRBV6-1 and TRBJ2-3, with the D gene tentatively TRBD1 or TRBD2, based on 6 matching bases in each. This TCR was recovered from a female donor with lung adenocarcinoma. The CD4 and CD8 labels of this study may be unreliable. DNA sequence: TGTGCCAGCAGTGTGGGGGGCCGCGACACAGATACGCAGTATTTC. It is translated as CASSVGGRDTDTQYF.